These T cell receptor beta chains were read from a single sample in a study of T cells in Graves' hyperthyroidism and ophthalmopathy. TCRdb itself ran the multiplex PCR reads through MiXCR, one entry per CDR3 protein. This sample carries hundreds of thousands of distinct CDR3 sequences, 15% to 20% of them seen once, and the ten largest clones take 15% to 20%. Input material: blood. The receptors were gathered from a woman between 18 and 30 years old with Graves' hyperthyroidism. CDR3s include the opening cysteine and the closing phenylalanine or tryptophan. The D gene is left open where the match is weak. Size tells how often a clone was seen (once, few, many) or the class of an expanded clone, and some rows leave it out.

CDR3 length | clone size | D gene | J gene | V gene | CDR3 protein | CDR3 DNA
14 | many | - | TRBJ1-5 | TRBV24-1 | CATSEPGTDQPQHF | TGTGCCACCAGTGAACCAGGGACCGATCAGCCCCAGCATTTT
14 | many | - | TRBJ1-2 | TRBV2 | CASSVGRQNYGYTF | TGTGCCAGCAGTGTTGGGCGGCAAAACTATGGCTACACCTTC
12 | few | TRBD1 | TRBJ2-7 | TRBV2 | CASSWDSPEQYF | TGTGCCAGCAGTTGGGACAGCCCCGAGCAGTACTTC
13 | many | - | TRBJ1-5 | TRBV7-2 | CASSYRYNQPQHF | TGTGCCAGCAGCTACCGGTACAATCAGCCCCAGCATTTT
14 | many | - | TRBJ2-3 | TRBV7-2 | CASSFLASTDTQYF | TGTGCCAGCAGCTTCCTCGCTAGCACAGATACGCAGTATTTT
14 | - | TRBD1 | TRBJ1-2 | TRBV5-1 | CASSAETGGFGYTF | TGCGCCAGCAGCGCGGAGACAGGGGGCTTTGGCTACACCTTC
12 | few | - | TRBJ2-5 | TRBV20-1 | CSASASSETQYF | TGCAGTGCTAGCGCTAGTTCGGAGACCCAGTACTTC
15 | - | TRBD2 | TRBJ2-1 | TRBV6-1 | CASRASGRVGGEQFF | TGTGCCAGCAGAGCTAGCGGGAGGGTCGGCGGTGAGCAGTTCTTC
16 | - | TRBD1 | TRBJ2-1 | TRBV6-5 | CASSYLGQRSYNEQFF | TGTGCCAGCAGTTACCTGGGACAGCGATCCTACAATGAGCAGTTCTTC
14 | many | TRBD2 | TRBJ2-1 | TRBV20-1 | CSARSGSEYNEQFF | TGCAGTGCTCGTAGCGGGAGTGAGTACAATGAGCAGTTCTTC
14 | few | TRBD2 | TRBJ2-1 | TRBV20-1 | CSARSSGGAGEQFF | TGCAGTGCTAGGAGTAGCGGGGGGGCCGGTGAGCAGTTCTTC
13 | few | - | TRBJ2-2 | TRBV29-1 | CSALGVYTGELFF | TGCAGCGCCTTGGGGGTTTACACCGGGGAGCTGTTTTTT
15 | - | - | TRBJ2-5 | TRBV20-1 | CSAFQGTTNKETQYF | TGCAGTGCATTCCAAGGGACAACAAATAAAGAGACCCAGTACTTC
14 | - | TRBD1 | TRBJ2-3 | TRBV6-1 | CASSRTGEADTQYF | TGTGCCAGCAGTCGGACAGGGGAGGCAGATACGCAGTATTTT
14 | many | - | TRBJ2-3 | TRBV5-1 | CASSLSRVGDTQYF | TGCGCCAGCAGCTTGTCCAGGGTTGGGGATACGCAGTATTTT
11 | - | - | TRBJ1-4 | TRBV29-1 | CSATTNEKLFF | TGCAGCGCAACAACTAATGAAAAACTGTTTTTT
14 | - | - | TRBJ1-6 | TRBV19 | CASRGRWDNSPLHF | TGTGCCAGTAGGGGGCGATGGGATAATTCACCCCTCCACTTT
15 | many | TRBD2 | TRBJ2-3 | TRBV7-9 | CASSTGLAAADTQYF | TGTGCCAGCAGCACGGGACTAGCGGCGGCAGATACGCAGTATTTT
13 | - | TRBD2 | TRBJ2-7 | TRBV20-1 | CSARGTSSYEQYF | TGCAGTGCTAGAGGGACTAGCTCTTACGAGCAGTACTTC
18 | - | TRBD2 | TRBJ2-3 | TRBV27 | CASSVSSGSLPSTDTQYF | TGTGCCAGCAGTGTTTCTAGCGGGAGCCTTCCTAGCACAGATACGCAGTATTTT
16 | - | TRBD1 | TRBJ2-6 | TRBV20-1 | CSARSYRGAGTNVLTF | TGCAGTGCTAGATCCTACAGGGGAGCTGGGACCAACGTCCTGACTTTC
16 | - | - | TRBJ2-1 | TRBV6-1 | CATILNVADLYNEQFF | TGTGCCACCATCCTGAATGTGGCAGACCTATACAATGAGCAGTTCTTC
15 | many | - | TRBJ2-1 | TRBV24-1 | CATSLRGDGYNEQFF | TGTGCCACCAGCCTAAGGGGGGACGGGTACAATGAGCAGTTCTTC
15 | - | TRBD2 | TRBJ2-1 | TRBV5-5 | CASSLRTSGGNEQFF | TGTGCCAGCAGCCTAAGGACTAGCGGGGGCAATGAGCAGTTCTTC
13 | - | - | TRBJ2-3 | TRBV19 | CASSNGAEDTQYF | TGTGCCAGTAGTAATGGGGCCGAAGATACGCAGTATTTT
16 | many | TRBD2 | TRBJ2-1 | TRBV24-1 | CATSDVAGGPWDEQFF | TGTGCCACCAGTGATGTAGCGGGAGGGCCGTGGGATGAGCAGTTCTTC
15 | - | TRBD1 | TRBJ2-2 | TRBV29-1 | CSVAGTGTNTGELFF | TGCAGCGTTGCCGGGACAGGGACCAACACCGGGGAGCTGTTTTTT
12 | many | TRBD2 | TRBJ2-5 | TRBV11-2 | CASGGGQETQYF | TGTGCCAGCGGGGGGGGGCAAGAGACCCAGTACTTC
18 | few | - | TRBJ1-5 | TRBV6-2/TRBV6-3 | CASSPKKPGPLRNQPQHF | TGTGCCAGCAGTCCCAAAAAACCGGGACCGTTACGCAATCAGCCCCAGCATTTT
15 | many | TRBD1 | TRBJ1-5 | TRBV6-5 | CASSFGQGAHQPQHF | TGTGCCAGCAGTTTCGGCCAGGGGGCACACCAGCCCCAGCATTTT
18 | - | TRBD1 | TRBJ1-1 | TRBV5-4 | CASSIRTGGSRMNTEAFF | TGTGCCAGCAGCATCCGGACAGGGGGCTCTCGGATGAACACTGAAGCTTTCTTT
16 | few | - | TRBJ2-2 | TRBV9 | CASSVAVTANTGELFF | TGTGCCAGCAGCGTAGCTGTGACAGCGAACACCGGGGAGCTGTTTTTT
17 | many | TRBD1 | TRBJ2-7 | TRBV11-1 | CASSLKDLGQGGYEQYF | TGTGCCAGCAGCTTAAAGGACCTGGGACAGGGTGGCTACGAGCAGTACTTC
16 | - | - | TRBJ2-3 | TRBV20-1 | CSARAFGAGSTDTQYF | TGCAGTGCTAGGGCCTTCGGGGCCGGTAGCACAGATACGCAGTATTTT
15 | many | - | TRBJ2-2 | TRBV20-1 | CSASLGGGFTGELFF | TGCAGTGCCAGCTTGGGGGGCGGATTCACCGGGGAGCTGTTTTTT
14 | many | TRBD2 | TRBJ2-5 | TRBV6-1 | CASVPGLAGGTQYF | TGTGCCAGCGTACCGGGACTAGCGGGAGGGACCCAGTACTTC
15 | few | TRBD1 | TRBJ1-1 | TRBV5-1 | CASSFGQGGNTEAFF | TGCGCCAGCAGCTTTGGACAGGGCGGGAACACTGAAGCTTTCTTT
11 | few | - | TRBJ1-1 | TRBV4-2 | CASSHQSEAFF | TGTGCCAGCAGCCATCAGTCAGAAGCTTTCTTT
14 | - | - | TRBJ2-5 | TRBV19 | CASSIAGAPETQYF | TGTGCCAGTAGTATCGCAGGGGCCCCAGAGACCCAGTACTTC
16 | many | TRBD1 | TRBJ2-1 | TRBV11-1 | CASRSPRTGSYNEQFF | TGTGCCAGCAGATCGCCCCGGACAGGGTCCTACAATGAGCAGTTCTTC